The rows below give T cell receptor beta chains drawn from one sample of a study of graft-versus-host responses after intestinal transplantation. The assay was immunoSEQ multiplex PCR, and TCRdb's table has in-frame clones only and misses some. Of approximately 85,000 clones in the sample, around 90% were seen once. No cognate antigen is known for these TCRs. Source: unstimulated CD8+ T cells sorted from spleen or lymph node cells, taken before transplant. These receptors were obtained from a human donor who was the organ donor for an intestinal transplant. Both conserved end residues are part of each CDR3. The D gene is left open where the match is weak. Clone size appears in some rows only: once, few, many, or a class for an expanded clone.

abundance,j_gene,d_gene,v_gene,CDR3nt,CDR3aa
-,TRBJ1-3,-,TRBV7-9,TGTGCCAGCAGCTTAGCAGTACGGAATCCGGACACCATATATTTT,CASSLAVRNPDTIYF
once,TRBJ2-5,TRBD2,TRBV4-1,TGCGCCAGCGGGGGACTAGCTTGGAAGACCCAGTACTTC,CASGGLAWKTQYF
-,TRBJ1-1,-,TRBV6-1,TGTGCCAGCCCTTCGGGCCTAGGACAGAAACCTGAAGCTTTCTTT,CASPSGLGQKPEAFF
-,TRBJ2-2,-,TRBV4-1,TGCGCCAGCAGCTTAGGAGGGCCAGCGAACACCGGGGAGCTGTTTTTT,CASSLGGPANTGELFF
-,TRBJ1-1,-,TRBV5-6,TGTGCCAGCAGCTTGAGGACAACTGAAGCTTTCTTT,CASSLRTTEAFF
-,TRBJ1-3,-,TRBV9,TGTGCCAGCAGCGTCACCGGGATGACAGGAGGAAACACCATATATTTT,CASSVTGMTGGNTIYF
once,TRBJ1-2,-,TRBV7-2,TGTGCCAGCAGCTCCACTCCGTCGGGCAACTATGGCTACACCTTC,CASSSTPSGNYGYTF
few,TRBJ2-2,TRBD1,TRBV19,TGTGCCAGTAGGGATTGGGACAGAACACCCGGGGAGCTGTTTTTT,CASRDWDRTPGELFF
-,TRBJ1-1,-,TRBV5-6,TGTGCCAGCAGTTTCAGCGTCAACACTGAAGCTTTCTTT,CASSFSVNTEAFF
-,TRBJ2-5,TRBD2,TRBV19,TGTGCCAGTAGTGGCCTAGCGGGAGAATGGGGAGAGACCCAGTACTTC,CASSGLAGEWGETQYF
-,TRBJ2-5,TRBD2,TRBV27,TGTGCCAGCAGTTCCCCCACGGCGGGACTAGGTTTGGAGACCCAGTACTTC,CASSSPTAGLGLETQYF
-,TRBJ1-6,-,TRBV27,TGTGCCAGCCGCGGAAATAATTCACCCCTCCACTTT,CASRGNNSPLHF
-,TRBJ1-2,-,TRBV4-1,TGCGCCAGCAGCCAAGTCCTTTTGTCTCAGGGGAAGCACGAGGGCTACACCTTC,CASSQVLLSQGKHEGYTF
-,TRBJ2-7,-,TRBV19,TGTGCCAGTAGTGCGGCAGGGGTAACCTACGAGCAGTACTTC,CASSAAGVTYEQYF
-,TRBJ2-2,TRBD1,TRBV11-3,TGTGCCAGCAGCCCATGGACAGGGGGCGCCGGGGAGCTGTTTTTT,CASSPWTGGAGELFF
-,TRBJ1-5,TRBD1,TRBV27,TGTGCCAGCAGTACCAGGGGGGCGAATCAGCCCCAGCATTTT,CASSTRGANQPQHF
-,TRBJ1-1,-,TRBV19,TGTGCCAGTAACAGCGGCGGCCCCTGGAACACTGAAGCTTTCTTT,CASNSGGPWNTEAFF
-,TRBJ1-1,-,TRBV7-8,TGTGCCAGCAGCTTAGTAGACCGGGGGTTCACTGAAGCTTTCTTT,CASSLVDRGFTEAFF
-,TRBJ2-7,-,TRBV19,TGTGCCAGTAGTATAGGTGGGGGCTTTCCCTACGAGCAGTACTTC,CASSIGGGFPYEQYF
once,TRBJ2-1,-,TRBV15,TGTGCCACCAGCTCCTCGGGATACAATGAGCAGTTCTTC,CATSSSGYNEQFF
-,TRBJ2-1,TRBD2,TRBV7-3,TGTGCCAGCAGCTTTGCGGGAGGGCCCAGGAATGAGCAGTTCTTC,CASSFAGGPRNEQFF
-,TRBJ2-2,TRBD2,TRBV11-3,TGTGCCAGCAGCTTAGGGCTAGCGGGAGTCATTTACACCGGGGAGCTGTTTTTT,CASSLGLAGVIYTGELFF
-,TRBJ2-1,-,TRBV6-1,TGTGCCAGCAGTACCGTCGGGGCTCCCAACAATGAGCAGTTCTTC,CASSTVGAPNNEQFF
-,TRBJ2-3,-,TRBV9,TGTGCCAGCAGCGTAAACGGGAACCCAGATACGCAGTATTTT,CASSVNGNPDTQYF
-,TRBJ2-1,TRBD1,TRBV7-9,TGTGCCAGCAGCTTTTACAGGGGAGCCAACAATGAGCAGTTCTTC,CASSFYRGANNEQFF
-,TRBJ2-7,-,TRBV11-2,TGTGCCAGCAGCCTAGCATACGAGCAGTACTTC,CASSLAYEQYF
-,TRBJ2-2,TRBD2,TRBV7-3,TGTGCCAGCAGCCAGGGACTAGCGGGGACCTCCACCGGGGAGCTGTTTTTT,CASSQGLAGTSTGELFF
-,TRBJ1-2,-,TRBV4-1,TGCGCCAGCAGCCAAGATGGGGGAGCGGGTGGCTATGGCTACACCTTC,CASSQDGGAGGYGYTF
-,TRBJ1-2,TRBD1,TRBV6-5,TGTGCCAGCAGTTCTACGACAGGGGCGCTAGATGGCTACACCTTC,CASSSTTGALDGYTF
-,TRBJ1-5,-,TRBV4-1,TGCGCCAGCAGCCAAGGATCAGCGGAGCCCCAGCATTTT,CASSQGSAEPQHF
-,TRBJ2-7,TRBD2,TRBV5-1,TGCGCCAGCAGCCCGGGACTAGCGCTCTCCTACGAGCAGTACTTC,CASSPGLALSYEQYF
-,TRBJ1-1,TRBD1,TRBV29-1,TGCAGCGTTGAAGATACAGGGGACACTGAAGCTTTCTTT,CSVEDTGDTEAFF
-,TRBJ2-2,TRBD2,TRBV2,TGTGCCAGCAGTGCCGGGACTATAATTGCCGGGGAGCTGTTTTTT,CASSAGTIIAGELFF
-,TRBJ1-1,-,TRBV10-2,TGCGCCAGCAGTGAAGTGCCTGAGGGGGCTTTCTTT,CASSEVPEGAFF
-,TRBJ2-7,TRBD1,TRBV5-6,TGTGCCAGCAGCTTTTCATGGACAGGGGAGCAGTACTTC,CASSFSWTGEQYF
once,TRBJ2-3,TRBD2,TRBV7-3,TGTGCCAGCAGCTTAGTAGCGGGGGCAACAGATACGCAGTATTTT,CASSLVAGATDTQYF
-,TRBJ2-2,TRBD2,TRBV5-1,TGCGCCAGCAGCTTGATCGACGGACTAGCGGGAGGTACCGGGGAGCTGTTTTTT,CASSLIDGLAGGTGELFF
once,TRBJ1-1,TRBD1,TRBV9,TGTGCCAGCAGTGTAGAGGGACAGGGCATGAACACTGAAGCTTTCTTT,CASSVEGQGMNTEAFF
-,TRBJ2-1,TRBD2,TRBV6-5,TGTGCCAGCAGATATAGCGGGGGCTACAATGAGCAGTTCTTC,CASRYSGGYNEQFF
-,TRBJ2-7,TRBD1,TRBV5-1,TGCGCCAGCAGCTTGACAGGGGGCGGCTACGAGCAGTACTTC,CASSLTGGGYEQYF
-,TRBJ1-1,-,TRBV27,TGTGCCAGCAGTTCCTCAGGCTTTGTGACTGAAGCTTTCTTT,CASSSSGFVTEAFF
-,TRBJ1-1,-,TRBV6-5,TGTGCCAGCAGATCCAACGGGGGCGAAGCTTTCTTT,CASRSNGGEAFF
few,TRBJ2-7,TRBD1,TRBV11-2,TGTGCCAGCAGCTCCGGACAGGGAGAGTACGAGCAGTACTTC,CASSSGQGEYEQYF